The TCR beta chain under discussion was sequenced for a study of vaccination and CD4 T cells after COVID-19. About the research overall: The cells in question were stimulated using overlapping spike peptides derived from SARS-CoV-2, HCoV-NL63, HCoV-OC43 and HCoV-229E.

Losses at the gene ends were 4 bases for V and 2 bases for J; bases not matched to a gene: 8. The CDR3 has 15 amino acids. Germline V gene data show CDR1 as DFQATT and CDR2 as SNEGSKA (reference sequence). Treatment reported: roughly 11-day PBMC culture with coronavirus spike peptide pools or control peptides (ViraFEST assay). An Oncomine TCR Beta short-read assay was used to sequence the DNA from cultured CD4+ T cells. TCRdb called the PCR reads again in MiXCR, with one record for every CDR3 protein. This table holds some 15,000 distinct CDR3 sequences, 53% found once. As concerns this clonotype: Its antigen is not known.

The chain recombines TRBV20-1 with TRBJ2-7; TRBD2 agrees at 10 bases. This clonotype was obtained from a human donor who had recovered from COVID-19. Sequencing was carried out using CD4+ T cells from blood, cultured in vitro. CDR3 sequence: CSATSGTSVTYEQYF. CDR3 bases: TGCAGTGCTACTTCCGGGACTAGCGTCACCTACGAGCAGTACTTC.